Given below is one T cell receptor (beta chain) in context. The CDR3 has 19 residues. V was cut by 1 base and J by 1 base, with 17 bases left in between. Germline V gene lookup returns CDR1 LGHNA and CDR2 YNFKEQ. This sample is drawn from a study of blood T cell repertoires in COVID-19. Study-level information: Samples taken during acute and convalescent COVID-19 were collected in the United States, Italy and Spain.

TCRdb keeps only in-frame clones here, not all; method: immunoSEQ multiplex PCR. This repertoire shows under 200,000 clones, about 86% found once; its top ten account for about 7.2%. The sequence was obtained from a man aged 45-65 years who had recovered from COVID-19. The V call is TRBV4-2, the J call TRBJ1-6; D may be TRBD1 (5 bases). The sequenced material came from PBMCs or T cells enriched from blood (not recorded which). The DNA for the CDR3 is TGTGCCAGCAGCCAAGTTCGCGCGGGGCCTGAATCCTATAATTCACCCCTCCACTTT. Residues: CASSQVRAGPESYNSPLHF.